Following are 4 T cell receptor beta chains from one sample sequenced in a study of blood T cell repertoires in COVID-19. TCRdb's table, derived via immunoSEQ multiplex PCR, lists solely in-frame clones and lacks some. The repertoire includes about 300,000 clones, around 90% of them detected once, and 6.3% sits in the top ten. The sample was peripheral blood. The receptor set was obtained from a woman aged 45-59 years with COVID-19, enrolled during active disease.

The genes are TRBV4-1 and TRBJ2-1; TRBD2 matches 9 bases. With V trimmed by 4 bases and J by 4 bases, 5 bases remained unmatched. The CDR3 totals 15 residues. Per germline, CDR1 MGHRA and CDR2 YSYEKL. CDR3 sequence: CASSPGTSPYNEQFF. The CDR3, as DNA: TGCGCCAGCAGCCCAGGGACTAGCCCATACAATGAGCAGTTCTTC.

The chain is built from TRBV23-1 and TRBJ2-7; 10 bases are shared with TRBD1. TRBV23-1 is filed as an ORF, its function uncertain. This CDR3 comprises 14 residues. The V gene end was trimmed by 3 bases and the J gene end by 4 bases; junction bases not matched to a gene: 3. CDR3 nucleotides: TGCGCCAGCAGTCATATGGGACAGGGGTACGAGCAGTACTTC. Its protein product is CASSHMGQGYEQYF.

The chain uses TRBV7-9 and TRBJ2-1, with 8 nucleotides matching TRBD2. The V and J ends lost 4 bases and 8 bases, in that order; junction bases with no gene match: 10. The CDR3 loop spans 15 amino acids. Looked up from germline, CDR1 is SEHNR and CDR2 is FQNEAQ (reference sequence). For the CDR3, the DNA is TGTGCCAGCAGCTCTAGCGGGTCTAGCTTCCATGAGCAGTTCTTC. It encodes CASSSSGSSFHEQFF.

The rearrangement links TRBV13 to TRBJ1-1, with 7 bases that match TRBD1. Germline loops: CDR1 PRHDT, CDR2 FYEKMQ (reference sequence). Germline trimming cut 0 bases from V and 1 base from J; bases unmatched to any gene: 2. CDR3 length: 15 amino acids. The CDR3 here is CASSLGRGTNTEAFF. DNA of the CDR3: TGTGCCAGCAGCTTAGGCAGGGGGACGAACACTGAAGCTTTCTTT.